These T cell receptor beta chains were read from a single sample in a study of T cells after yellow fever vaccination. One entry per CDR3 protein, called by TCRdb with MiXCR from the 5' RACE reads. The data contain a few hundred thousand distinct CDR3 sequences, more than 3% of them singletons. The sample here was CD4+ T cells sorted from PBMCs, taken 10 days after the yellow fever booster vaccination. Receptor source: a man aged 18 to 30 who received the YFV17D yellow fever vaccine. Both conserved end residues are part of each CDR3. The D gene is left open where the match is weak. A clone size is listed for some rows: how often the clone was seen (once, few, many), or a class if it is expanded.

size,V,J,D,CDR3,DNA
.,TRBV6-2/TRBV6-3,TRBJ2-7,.,CASINGVASYEQYF,TGTGCCAGCATCAACGGGGTGGCCTCCTACGAGCAGTACTTC
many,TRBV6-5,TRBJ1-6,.,CASSYFSSYNSPLHF,TGTGCCAGCAGTTACTTTAGCTCCTATAATTCACCCCTCCACTTT
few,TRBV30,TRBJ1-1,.,CAWSLGLNTEAFF,TGTGCCTGGAGTTTAGGTCTGAACACTGAAGCTTTCTTT
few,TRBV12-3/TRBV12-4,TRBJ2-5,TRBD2,CASIRGVGETQYF,TGTGCCAGCATCCGGGGGGTCGGGGAGACCCAGTACTTC
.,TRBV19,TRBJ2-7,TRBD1,CASSIGTGGAYEQYF,TGTGCCAGTAGTATCGGGACAGGGGGCGCCTACGAGCAGTACTTC
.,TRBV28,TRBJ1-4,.,CASSLLRGRYATNEKLFF,TGTGCCAGCAGTTTGTTAAGAGGGAGATATGCAACTAATGAAAAACTGTTTTTT
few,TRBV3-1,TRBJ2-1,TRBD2,CASSQEGRGTYNEQFF,TGTGCCAGCAGCCAAGAAGGGAGGGGTACCTACAATGAGCAGTTCTTC
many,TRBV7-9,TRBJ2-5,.,CASSPFPRGLETQYF,TGTGCCAGCAGCCCTTTTCCTCGGGGGTTGGAGACCCAGTACTTC
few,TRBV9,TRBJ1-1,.,CASSVEGGAVSEAFF,TGTGCCAGCAGCGTAGAGGGGGGGGCCGTTAGTGAAGCTTTCTTT
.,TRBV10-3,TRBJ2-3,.,CAISESGSPAQYF,TGTGCCATCAGTGAGTCAGGCTCCCCGGCGCAGTATTTT
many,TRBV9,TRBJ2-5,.,CASSSTGGQHETQYF,TGTGCCAGCAGCTCCACGGGGGGCCAACACGAGACCCAGTACTTC
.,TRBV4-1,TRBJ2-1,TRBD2,CASSRAGGYNEQFF,TGCGCCAGCAGTCGGGCGGGGGGATACAATGAGCAGTTCTTC
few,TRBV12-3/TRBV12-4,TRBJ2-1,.,CASSRTRNDEQFF,TGTGCCAGCAGTCGTACTAGAAACGATGAGCAGTTCTTC
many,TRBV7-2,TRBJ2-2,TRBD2,CASSLGRLAGGELFF,TGTGCCAGCAGCTTAGGCAGACTAGCCGGCGGGGAGCTGTTTTTT
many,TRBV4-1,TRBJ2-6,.,CASSQTRGLLSGANVLTF,TGCGCCAGCAGCCAGACCAGGGGCCTCCTCTCTGGGGCCAACGTCCTGACTTTC
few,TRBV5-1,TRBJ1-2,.,CASSLGAGPYGYTF,TGCGCCAGCAGCTTGGGGGCAGGCCCCTATGGCTACACCTTC
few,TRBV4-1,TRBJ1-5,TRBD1,CASSQFSLRDSSNQPQHF,TGCGCCAGCAGCCAATTCTCGCTACGGGACAGTAGCAATCAGCCCCAGCATTTT
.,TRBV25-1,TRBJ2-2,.,CASSPRTITGELFF,TGTGCCAGCAGTCCTAGGACTATCACCGGGGAGCTGTTTTTT
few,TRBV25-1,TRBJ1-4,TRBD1,CASRQGYFEKLFF,TGTGCCAGCCGACAGGGGTATTTCGAAAAACTGTTTTTT
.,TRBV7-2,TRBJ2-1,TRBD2,CASSSLAGEQFF,TGTGCCAGCAGCTCTCTAGCGGGGGAGCAGTTCTTC
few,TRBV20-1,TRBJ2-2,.,CSARDGGAQTVLGELFF,TGCAGTGCTAGAGATGGGGGGGCCCAGACCGTCCTGGGGGAGCTGTTTTTT
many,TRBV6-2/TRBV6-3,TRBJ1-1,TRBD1,CASSDSTPDRGRRAWDTEAFF,TGTGCCAGCAGTGACTCTACCCCGGACAGGGGGCGGAGGGCCTGGGACACTGAAGCTTTCTTT
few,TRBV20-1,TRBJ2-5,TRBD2,CSASGGAGETQYF,TGCAGTGCTAGCGGGGGGGCAGGAGAGACCCAGTACTTC
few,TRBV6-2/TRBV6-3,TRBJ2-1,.,CASTPIEPANEQFF,TGTGCCAGCACCCCCATCGAACCCGCCAATGAGCAGTTCTTC
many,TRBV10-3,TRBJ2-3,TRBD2,CAISESRGSTDTQYF,TGTGCCATCAGTGAGTCGCGGGGGTCCACAGATACGCAGTATTTT
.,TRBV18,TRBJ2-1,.,CASSLPGDGYNEQFF,TGTGCCAGCTCACTGCCCGGGGACGGCTACAATGAGCAGTTCTTC
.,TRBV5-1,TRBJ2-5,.,CASSLATKETQYF,TGCGCCAGCAGCTTGGCCACAAAAGAGACCCAGTACTTC
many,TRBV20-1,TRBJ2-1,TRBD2,CSALWGGSYNEQFF,TGCAGTGCCCTGTGGGGGGGCTCCTACAATGAGCAGTTCTTC
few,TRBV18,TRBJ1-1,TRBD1,CASSPRTGITTEAFF,TGTGCCAGCTCACCCAGGACAGGGATTACCACTGAAGCTTTCTTT
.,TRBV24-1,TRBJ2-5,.,CATSDSSGPGATQYF,TGTGCCACCAGTGATTCATCCGGGCCCGGGGCGACCCAGTACTTC
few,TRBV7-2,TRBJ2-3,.,CASSPERRTDTQYF,TGTGCCAGCAGCCCGGAGCGGCGCACAGATACGCAGTATTTT
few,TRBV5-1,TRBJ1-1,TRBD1,CASSGTDRGWPEAFF,TGCGCCAGCAGCGGGACGGACAGGGGTTGGCCTGAAGCTTTCTTT
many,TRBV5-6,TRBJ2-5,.,CASSLLEDPAQYF,TGTGCCAGCAGCTTGCTGGAGGACCCGGCCCAGTACTTC
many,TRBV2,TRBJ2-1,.,CASRETVRASYNEQFF,TGTGCCAGCAGGGAGACAGTGAGAGCCTCCTACAATGAGCAGTTCTTC
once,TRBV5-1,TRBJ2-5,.,CASSLVMGSSAGAEAQYF,TGCGCCAGCAGCTTGGTTATGGGATCAAGCGCTGGGGCAGAGGCCCAGTACTTC
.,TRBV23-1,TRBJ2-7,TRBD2,CASRKRGLPDEQYF,TGCGCCAGCAGAAAGCGGGGACTTCCGGACGAGCAGTACTTC
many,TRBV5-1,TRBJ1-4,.,CASSFGRGGEKLFF,TGCGCCAGCAGCTTTGGTAGGGGAGGTGAAAAACTGTTTTTT
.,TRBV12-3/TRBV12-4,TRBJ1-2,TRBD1,CASSFRDRDYGYTF,TGTGCCAGCAGTTTTAGGGACAGGGACTATGGCTACACCTTC
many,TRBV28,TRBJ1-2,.,CASSSFRHTKMGGYTF,TGTGCCAGCAGTTCCTTCCGTCACACAAAAATGGGAGGCTACACCTTC
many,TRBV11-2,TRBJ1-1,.,CASSRARSGTEAFF,TGTGCCAGCAGCCGCGCCCGGTCGGGGACTGAAGCTTTCTTT
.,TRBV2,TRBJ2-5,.,CATRWDTVDETQYF,TGTGCCACCCGGTGGGACACGGTCGACGAGACCCAGTACTTC